A single sample gave rise to the 23 T cell receptor beta chains below, sequenced in a study of blood T cell repertoires in COVID-19. This table comes from immunoSEQ multiplex PCR, and its TCRdb copy is limited to in-frame clones, with some not included. Among a few hundred thousand clones listed, more than 85% were seen once. What was sequenced was PBMCs or T cells enriched from blood (not recorded which). These receptors were collected from a woman in her forties or fifties who had recovered from COVID-19.

The rearrangement joins TRBV30 to TRBJ1-1; 10 bases align to TRBD1. Germline V gene lookup returns CDR1 GTSNPN and CDR2 SVGIG (reference sequence). The CDR3 totals 14 residues. V lost 2 bases, J lost 6 bases, and 6 bases stayed unmatched. Here the CDR3 DNA reads TGTGCCTGGAGTCAGGACAGGGGGTTCCCTGAAGCTTTCTTT. Translation gives CAWSQDRGFPEAFF.

This clone was detected only once. The CDR3 region has the DNA TGTGCCAGCATCGGGGGGGCCGGACAGAGCAATCAGCCCCAGCATTTT. Translating it yields CASIGGAGQSNQPQHF. The rearrangement links TRBV21-1 to TRBJ1-5. TRBV21-1 is tagged as a pseudogene. The CDR3 contains 16 residues.

The chain has TRBV5-1 and TRBJ2-2; D gene uncertain. This CDR3 contains 15 residues. Trimming removed 4 bases at V and 1 base at J, with 11 bases between. CDR1 is SGHRS and CDR2 is YFSETQ in the germline V gene. The CDR3 nucleotides are TGCGCCAGCAGCCCATTGAGAATGAACACCGGGGAGCTGTTTTTT. This codes for CASSPLRMNTGELFF.

This clone came up once. The V gene is TRBV11-2, the J gene TRBJ2-1; 9 bases map to TRBD2. CDR1 SGHAT and CDR2 FQNNGV come from the germline V gene. CDR3 length: 15 amino acids. Trimming removed 1 base from V and 4 bases from J; junction bases left unmatched: 2. The CDR3 spells CASSLASGAYNEQFF. CDR3 bases: TGTGCCAGCAGCTTAGCTAGCGGGGCTTACAATGAGCAGTTCTTC.

This chain uses TRBV27 with TRBJ2-7, with 8 bases fitting TRBD1. J lost 9 bases, V lost 6 bases, and 4 bases had no gene match. This CDR3 region has 11 residues. Germline-derived CDR1 and CDR2 are MNHEY and SMNVEV (reference sequence). The CDR3 sequence is CASSQTGVQYF. The DNA for the CDR3 is TGTGCCAGCAGCCAGACAGGGGTGCAGTACTTC.

This rearrangement joins TRBV18 to TRBJ2-2; possibly TRBD2 for D (6 bases). Germline CDR1 is KGHSH and CDR2 is LQKENI. Trimming took off 3 bases at V and 2 bases at J, with 10 bases between the two ends. The CDR3 loop spans 15 amino acids. CDR3 in DNA: TGTGCCAGCTCACCGGGCGGGGTCAACACCGGGGAGCTGTTTTTT. Amino acids: CASSPGGVNTGELFF. Full variable domain (missing parts from reference TRBV18 and TRBJ2-2): NAGVMQNPRHLVRRRGQEARLRCSPMKGHSHVYWYRQLPEEGLKFMVYLQKENIIDESGMPKERFSAEFPKEGPSILRIQQVVRGDSAAYFCASSPGGVNTGELFFGEGSRLTVL.

This clone occurred once. The V call is TRBV7-3, the J call TRBJ2-3; TRBD2 matches at 7 bases. Germline V lookup: CDR1 SGHTA, CDR2 FQGTGA. The CDR3 has 11 residues. V lost 5 bases to trimming and J lost 10 bases; unmatched junction nucleotides: 3. CDR3 sequence: CASSTGGSQYF. The CDR3 DNA sequence: TGTGCCAGCAGCACCGGGGGGTCGCAGTATTTT.

The chain recombines TRBV5-1 with TRBJ1-5; no firm D call. The CDR3 contains 13 residues. Germline CDR1 and CDR2: SGHRS and YFSETQ. Trimming shortened V by 3 bases and J by 3 bases, and 7 bases separated the two germline ends. CDR3 amino acids: CASSSGVNQPQHF. The CDR3 coding sequence is TGCGCCAGCAGCTCCGGGGTCAATCAGCCCCAGCATTTT.

The chain joins TRBV9 to TRBJ2-7, with D possibly matching TRBD2 (6 bases). Germline values: CDR1 SGDLS, CDR2 YYNGEE. Trimming removed 3 bases at V and 1 base at J, with 14 bases between. This CDR3 has 15 amino acids. The CDR3 is CASSATGGTSYEQYF. The DNA for the CDR3 is TGTGCCAGCAGCGCAACCGGGGGTACATCCTACGAGCAGTACTTC. Drawing the rest from reference TRBV9 and TRBJ2-7, the complete variable domain is DSGVTQTPKHLITATGQRVTLRCSPRSGDLSVYWYQQSLDQGLQFLIQYYNGEERAKGNILERFSAQQFPDLHSELNLSSLELGDSALYFCASSATGGTSYEQYFGPGTRLTVT.

The gene calls are TRBV2 and TRBJ2-7; 10 bases agree with TRBD2. Trimming at V came to 3 bases and at J to 6 bases, leaving 5 bases not matched to a gene. Germline V gene lookup returns CDR1 SNHLY and CDR2 FYNNEI. There are 14 residues in the CDR3. The CDR3 region is CASSDGLAGVEQYF. The CDR3, as DNA: TGTGCCAGCAGTGATGGGCTAGCGGGAGTCGAGCAGTACTTC.

The chain uses TRBV5-1 and TRBJ1-2; D is possibly TRBD1 (6 bases). This CDR3 region has 15 residues. CDR1 is SGHRS and CDR2 is YFSETQ in the germline V gene. Trimming pared 3 bases from V and 2 bases from J, leaving 14 bases between. The CDR3: CASSSTGTRNYGYTF. The CDR3 DNA follows: TGCGCCAGCAGCTCTACCGGGACAAGGAACTATGGCTACACCTTC.

This chain connects TRBV5-8 to TRBJ2-3; D gene uncertain. V lost 4 bases to trimming and J lost 1 base, with 10 bases between them. Germline CDR1 SGHTS, CDR2 YDEGEE. This CDR3 has 14 amino acids. CDR3 nucleotide sequence: TGTGCCAGCAGCCCCACGGGTGGCACAGATACGCAGTATTTT. Translating it yields CASSPTGGTDTQYF.

DNA of the CDR3: TGCGCCAGCAGCGCGCACCTGGACAGAGCCTCCTACGAGCAGTACTTC. It encodes CASSAHLDRASYEQYF. The chain is built from TRBV5-1 and TRBJ2-7, with D possibly matching TRBD1 (6 bases). CDR1 SGHRS and CDR2 YFSETQ come from the germline V gene. V lost 4 bases and J 0 bases, leaving 17 bases between the germline ends. This CDR3 contains 16 residues.

The rearrangement joins TRBV2 to TRBJ1-1; D not resolved. CDR3 size: 13 residues. V lost 4 bases and J lost 4, with 10 bases in between. Germline CDR1 is SNHLY and CDR2 is FYNNEI. CDR3: CASSVSASTEAFF. The CDR3 nucleotides read TGTGCCAGCAGTGTGTCAGCGAGCACTGAAGCTTTCTTT.

The CDR3 DNA reads TGTGCCAGCAGCTTAGACGGGATCCCCGGGGAGCTGTTTTTT. It yields the protein CASSLDGIPGELFF. V usage is TRBV7-2 and J usage is TRBJ2-2, with D perhaps TRBD2 (5 bases). The V gene lost 1 base and the J gene lost 6 bases, with 9 bases spanning the gap. Germline values: CDR1 SGHTA, CDR2 FQGNSA. The CDR3 has 14 residues.

This chain joins TRBV5-1 and TRBJ1-4; a weak D match, TRBD1 (6 bases). The CDR3 is made up of 16 amino acids. The germline V and J ends were trimmed by 6 bases and 1 base, with 16 bases remaining between them. Germline V gene lookup returns CDR1 SGHRS and CDR2 YFSETQ. The chain's CDR3 is CASKQGGVVTNEKLFF. The DNA for the CDR3 is TGCGCCAGCAAACAGGGAGGGGTTGTAACTAATGAAAAACTGTTTTTT.

This chain connects TRBV3-1 (or the pseudogene TRBV3-2) to TRBJ2-1, with D possibly TRBD2 on 6 matching bases. This CDR3 comprises 16 residues. Germline CDR1 LGHDT, CDR2 YNNKEL (reference sequence). V lost 1 base and J lost 8, with 18 bases in between. CDR3 nucleotide sequence: TGTGCCAGCAGCCAAGCAGGACTACCCAAGGCCGATGAGCAGTTCTTC. It translates to CASSQAGLPKADEQFF.

This clone was seen only once. V gene TRBV9 combines with J gene TRBJ1-6; 7 bases line up with TRBD1. V gave up 4 bases and J gave up 7 bases; unmatched junction bases: 11. Germline V gives CDR1 SGDLS, CDR2 YYNGEE. The CDR3 spans 16 residues. The CDR3: CASSQGGQRGNSPLHF. CDR3 coding DNA: TGTGCCAGCAGCCAGGGGGGACAGAGGGGAAATTCACCCCTCCACTTT.

The J gene is TRBJ1-3, the V gene TRBV30; D unresolved. CDR1 GTSNPN and CDR2 SVGIG come from the germline V gene (reference sequence). This CDR3 comprises 12 residues. With 4 bases removed from V and 4 bases from J, the gap between germline ends came to 8 bases. DNA for the CDR3: TGTGCCTGGAATCTTTTAGGAAACACCATATATTTT. Its protein product is CAWNLLGNTIYF.

V usage is TRBV3-1 (or the pseudogene TRBV3-2) and J usage is TRBJ2-5; 7 positions match TRBD1. The V gene end was trimmed by 2 bases and the J gene end by 4 bases; junction bases not matched to a gene: 7. CDR3 length: 15 amino acids. Germline values: CDR1 LGHDT, CDR2 YNNKEL (reference sequence). The CDR3 DNA reads TGTGCCAGCAGCCAAAGACAGGGTATGGCAGAGACCCAGTACTTC. It codes for CASSQRQGMAETQYF.

The chain has TRBV7-3 and TRBJ1-1, with D unresolved. Germline V gene data show CDR1 as SGHTA and CDR2 as FQGTGA. CDR3 length: 14 residues. Trimming took 2 bases from V and 4 from J, leaving 11 bases between them. Here the CDR3 DNA reads TGTGCCAGCAGCTTAGAGGGTAAGGGCACTGAAGCTTTCTTT. It codes for CASSLEGKGTEAFF.

The genes are TRBV10-3 and TRBJ1-3, with a tentative D call TRBD1 (5 bases). The germline CDR1 and CDR2 sequences are ENHRY and SYGVKD. The V end lost 4 bases, the J end lost 1 base, and 14 bases lay between the germline ends. CDR3 size: 16 residues. The CDR3 DNA follows: TGTGCCATCAGTGCAGGTGGAGGGGTATCTGGAAACACCATATATTTT. It encodes CAISAGGGVSGNTIYF.

V usage is TRBV30 and J usage is TRBJ1-5; TRBD1 is a possible D gene (6 bases). Germline V gives CDR1 GTSNPN, CDR2 SVGIG (reference sequence). The CDR3 sequence is 14 residues long. V was pared by 4 bases and J by 7 bases, with 17 bases between. CDR3 sequence reads: CAWKNGPGTQPQHF. The DNA of the CDR3 is TGTGCCTGGAAAAACGGCCCCGGGACACAGCCCCAGCATTTT.